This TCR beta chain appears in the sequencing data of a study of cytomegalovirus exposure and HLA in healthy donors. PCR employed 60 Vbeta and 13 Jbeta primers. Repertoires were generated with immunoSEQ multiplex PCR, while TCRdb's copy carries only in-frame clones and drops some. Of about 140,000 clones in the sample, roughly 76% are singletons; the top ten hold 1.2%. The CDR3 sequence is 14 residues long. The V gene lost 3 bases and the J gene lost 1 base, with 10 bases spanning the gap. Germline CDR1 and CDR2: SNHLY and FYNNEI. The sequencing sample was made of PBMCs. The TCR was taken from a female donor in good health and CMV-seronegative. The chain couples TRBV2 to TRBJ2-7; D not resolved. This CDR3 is CASSEYGESYEQYF. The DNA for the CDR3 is TGTGCCAGCAGTGAGTACGGTGAGTCCTACGAGCAGTACTTC.